These 6 T cell receptor beta chains originate from one sample sequenced in a study of blood T cell repertoires in COVID-19 (dated by TCRdb to 2020 to 2022). The library was made by the immunoSEQ multiplex PCR assay. TCRdb holds this immuneACCESS table with in-frame rearrangements only. Some clones are missing; in checked studies, unresolved V genes explain under half, and the rest has no known cause. The sample records 99,000 or so clones, 82% of which are singletons. Clones ranked in the top ten supply about 5% of the sample. The sequencing input was peripheral blood. Receptor source: a man between 60 and 75 years old with acute or convalescent COVID-19.

The table lists this clone with a count of one. V and J are TRBV19 and TRBJ1-2, with D possibly being TRBD1 (6 bases). This CDR3 is built from 12 residues. Germline CDR1 LNHDA, CDR2 SQIVND (reference sequence). Deletions cut 4 bases from V and 5 bases from J, with 8 bases between. CDR3 bases: TGTGCCAGTAGTAGGACAGTTTATGGCTACACCTTC. Amino acid sequence: CASSRTVYGYTF.

The chain couples TRBV30 to TRBJ1-5; 8 bases are shared with TRBD1. Germline V lookup: CDR1 GTSNPN, CDR2 SVGIG (reference sequence). This CDR3 has 15 amino acids. The junction had 7 bases not matched to a gene; V was cut back by 5 bases and J by 1 base. CDR3 nucleotide sequence: TGTGCCTGGCTTTCCCGGGACAGGAGCAATCAGCCCCAGCATTTT. It translates to CAWLSRDRSNQPQHF.

V gene TRBV20-1 combines with J gene TRBJ2-3; D not certain. The germline CDR1 and CDR2 sequences are DFQATT and SNEGSKA (reference sequence). Trimming cost V 7 bases and J 2 bases, with 7 bases left between them. The CDR3 spans 11 residues. CDR3 coding DNA: TGCAGTGACCTAATCACAGATACGCAGTATTTT. It encodes CSDLITDTQYF.

The chain uses TRBV4-1 and TRBJ2-3; 8 positions agree with TRBD2. Losses at the gene ends were 1 base for V and 0 bases for J; bases not matched to a gene: 9. The germline CDR1 and CDR2 sequences are MGHRA and YSYEKL. The CDR3 is made up of 18 amino acids. The CDR3 reads CASSQGDGRGTSTDTQYF. Here the CDR3 DNA reads TGCGCCAGCAGCCAAGGGGACGGGAGGGGTACTAGCACAGATACGCAGTATTTT.

The chain is built from TRBV5-5 and TRBJ1-3, with D uncertain. Trimming shortened V by 4 bases and J by 2 bases, and 13 bases separated the two germline ends. Germline V CDR1 and CDR2: SGHKS, YYEKEE (reference sequence). The CDR3 has 15 amino acids. Written as DNA, the CDR3 is TGTGCCAGCAGCATGGTAGGGAGCCCTGGAAACACCATATATTTT. It is translated as CASSMVGSPGNTIYF.

The V call is TRBV6-5, the J call TRBJ1-1; the D gene is possibly TRBD1 (6 bases). CDR1 and CDR2 (germline): MNHEY, SVGAGI. The CDR3 is 14 residues long. Trimming removed 8 bases from V and 4 bases from J, with 17 bases in between. In DNA form, the CDR3 reads TGTGCCAGCGCTCCCAGGGGAAGCCCCACTGAAGCTTTCTTT. Translation gives CASAPRGSPTEAFF.